Here is one T cell receptor beta chain with its context. Its antigen is not known. The source of the sample is a study of cytotoxic CD8 clonotypes in ibrutinib-treated CLL. Overall study findings and caveats: T-cell clonality at baseline went above that of age-matched healthy donors and rose and fell with circulating CD8+ T-cell counts.

This CDR3 has 15 amino acids. Trimming removed 4 bases at V and 6 bases at J, with 19 bases between. Germline V gives CDR1 MNHNS, CDR2 SASEGT. Sequenced by immunoSEQ multiplex PCR; TCRdb stores in-frame clones only, minus some. The sample shows some 300,000 clones, more than 65% of them seen only once. The receptor was derived from a human donor with chronic lymphocytic leukemia. The V call is TRBV6-1, the J call TRBJ2-7; D is perhaps TRBD2 (6 bases). Sequencing used PBMCs, obtained before ibrutinib treatment. CDR3 sequence (DNA): TGTGCCAGCAGTGGCCTGGGGGGTAGCTCCGGCGAGCAGTACTTC. Encoded protein: CASSGLGGSSGEQYF.